This T cell receptor beta chain was observed in a study of blood T cell repertoires in COVID-19. For the study at large: Researchers got acute and convalescent COVID-19 samples from the United States, Italy and Spain. Sample material is recorded as cDNA or gDNA derived from T cells, B-cell-depleted T cells, or PBMCs.

This clone was detected a few times. In the original workflow: Cell counts per sample came from amplifying reference gene primers. Repertoires were generated with immunoSEQ multiplex PCR, while TCRdb's copy carries only in-frame clones and drops some. That table gives V, J and clone size, and the DNA gave D and trimming. The data hold some 140,000 clones, with 87% observed a single time. V shed 5 bases, J shed 2 bases, and the junction held 6 bases outside the gene matches. The CDR3 extends over 15 amino acids. CDR1 SGHTA and CDR2 FQGNSA come from the germline V gene. This chain links TRBV7-2 with TRBJ2-1, with 7 bases aligning to TRBD1. Input material: peripheral blood. This TCR was recovered from a man aged 45-65 years with active COVID-19. The CDR3 protein is CASSNRQGAYNEQFF. The CDR3 nucleotides read TGTGCCAGCAGCAACAGACAGGGAGCCTACAATGAGCAGTTCTTC.